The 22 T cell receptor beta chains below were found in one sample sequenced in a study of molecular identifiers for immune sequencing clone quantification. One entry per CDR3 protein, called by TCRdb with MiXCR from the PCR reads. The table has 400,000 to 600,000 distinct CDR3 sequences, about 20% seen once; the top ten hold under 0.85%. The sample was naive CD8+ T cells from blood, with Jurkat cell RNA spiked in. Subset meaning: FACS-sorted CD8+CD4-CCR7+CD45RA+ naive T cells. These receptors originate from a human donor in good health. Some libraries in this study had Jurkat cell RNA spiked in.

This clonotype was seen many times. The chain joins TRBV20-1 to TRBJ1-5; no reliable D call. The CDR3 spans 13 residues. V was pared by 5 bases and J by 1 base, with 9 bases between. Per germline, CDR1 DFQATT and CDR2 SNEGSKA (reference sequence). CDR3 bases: TGCAGTGCTCCCGACCGAAGCAATCAGCCCCAGCATTTT. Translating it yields CSAPDRSNQPQHF.

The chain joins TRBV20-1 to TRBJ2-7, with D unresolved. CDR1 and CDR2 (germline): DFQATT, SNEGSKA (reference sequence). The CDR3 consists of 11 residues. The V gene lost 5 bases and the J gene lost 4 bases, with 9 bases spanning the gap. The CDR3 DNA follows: TGCAGTGCTCCCGAGCAGTACGAGCAGTACTTC. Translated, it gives CSAPEQYEQYF.

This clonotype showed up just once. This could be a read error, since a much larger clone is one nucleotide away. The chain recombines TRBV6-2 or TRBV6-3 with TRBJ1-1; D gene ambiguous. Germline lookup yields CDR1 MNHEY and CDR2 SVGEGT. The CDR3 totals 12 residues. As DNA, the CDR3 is TGTGCCAGCAGTTCCATGGCCCCTGAAGCTCTCTTT. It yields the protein CASSSMAPEALF.

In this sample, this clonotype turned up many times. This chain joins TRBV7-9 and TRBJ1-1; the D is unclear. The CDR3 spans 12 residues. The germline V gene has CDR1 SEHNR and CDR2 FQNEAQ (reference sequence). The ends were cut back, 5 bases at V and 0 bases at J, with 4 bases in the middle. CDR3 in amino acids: CASSTVNTEAFF. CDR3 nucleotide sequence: TGTGCCAGCAGCACAGTGAACACTGAAGCTTTCTTT.

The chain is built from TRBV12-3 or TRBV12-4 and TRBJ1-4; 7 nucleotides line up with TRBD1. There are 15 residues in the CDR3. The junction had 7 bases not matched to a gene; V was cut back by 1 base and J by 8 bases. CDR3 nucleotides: TGTGCCAGCAGTTTAGGCTTGGCAGGGGGGGAAAAACTGTTTTTT. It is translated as CASSLGLAGGEKLFF.

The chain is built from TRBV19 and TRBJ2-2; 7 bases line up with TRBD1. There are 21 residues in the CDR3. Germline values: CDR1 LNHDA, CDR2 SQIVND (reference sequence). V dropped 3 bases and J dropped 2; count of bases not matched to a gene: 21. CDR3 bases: TGTGCCAGTAGTATCGAAGACTTTTGGGATCTTGACAGGGTTAACACCGGGGAGCTGTTTTTT. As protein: CASSIEDFWDLDRVNTGELFF.

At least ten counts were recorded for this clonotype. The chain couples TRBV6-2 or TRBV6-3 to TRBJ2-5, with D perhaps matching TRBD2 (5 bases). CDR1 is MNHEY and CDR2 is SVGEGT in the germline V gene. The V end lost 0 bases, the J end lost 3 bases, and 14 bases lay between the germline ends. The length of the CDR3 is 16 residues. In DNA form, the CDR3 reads TGTGCCAGCAGTTACTCCCTCCATTTGGGAGAAGAGACCCAGTACTTC. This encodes CASSYSLHLGEETQYF.

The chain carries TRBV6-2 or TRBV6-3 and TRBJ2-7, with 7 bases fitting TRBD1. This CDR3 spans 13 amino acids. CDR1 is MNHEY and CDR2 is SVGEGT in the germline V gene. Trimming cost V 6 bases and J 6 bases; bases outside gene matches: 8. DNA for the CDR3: TGTGCCAGCAGCAACACAGGGGAGCGCGAGCAGTACTTC. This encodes CASSNTGEREQYF.

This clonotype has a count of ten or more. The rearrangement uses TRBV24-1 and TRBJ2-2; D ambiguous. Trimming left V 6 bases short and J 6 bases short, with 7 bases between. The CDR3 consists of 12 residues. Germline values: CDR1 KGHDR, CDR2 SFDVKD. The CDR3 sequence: CATSLGPGELFF. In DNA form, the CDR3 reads TGTGCCACCAGTCTCGGCCCCGGGGAGCTGTTTTTT.

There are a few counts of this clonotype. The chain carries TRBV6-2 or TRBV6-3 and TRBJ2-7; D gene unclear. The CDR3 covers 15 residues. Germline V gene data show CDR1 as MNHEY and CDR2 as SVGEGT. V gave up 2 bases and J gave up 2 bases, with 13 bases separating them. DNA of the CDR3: TGTGCCAGCAGTTACGCGGTCACAGCCACCTACGAGCAGTACTTC. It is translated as CASSYAVTATYEQYF.

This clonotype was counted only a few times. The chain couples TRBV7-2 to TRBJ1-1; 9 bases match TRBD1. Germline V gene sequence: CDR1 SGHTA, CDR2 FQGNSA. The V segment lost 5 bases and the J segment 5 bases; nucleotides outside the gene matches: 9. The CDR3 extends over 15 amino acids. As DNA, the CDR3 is TGTGCCAGCAGCCCGACAACAGGGGGCATAACTGAAGCTTTCTTT. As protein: CASSPTTGGITEAFF.

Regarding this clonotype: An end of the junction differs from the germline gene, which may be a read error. The CDR3 sequence is CASSSGSWTGELVF. The DNA for the CDR3 is TGTGCCAGCAGTTCCGGTAGTTGGACCGGGGAGCTGGTTTTT. The V call is TRBV6-2 or TRBV6-3, the J call TRBJ2-2; maybe TRBD2 (5 bases). The CDR3 consists of 14 residues. Germline CDR1 is MNHEY and CDR2 is SVGEGT.

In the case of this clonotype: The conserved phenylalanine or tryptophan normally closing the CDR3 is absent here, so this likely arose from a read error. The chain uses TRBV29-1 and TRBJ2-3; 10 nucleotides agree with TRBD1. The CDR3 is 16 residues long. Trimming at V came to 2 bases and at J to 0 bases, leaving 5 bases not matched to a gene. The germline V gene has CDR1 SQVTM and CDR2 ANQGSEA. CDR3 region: CSVELVTGGSTDTQYL. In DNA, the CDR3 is TGCAGCGTTGAATTGGTGACAGGGGGCAGCACAGATACGCAGTATCTT.

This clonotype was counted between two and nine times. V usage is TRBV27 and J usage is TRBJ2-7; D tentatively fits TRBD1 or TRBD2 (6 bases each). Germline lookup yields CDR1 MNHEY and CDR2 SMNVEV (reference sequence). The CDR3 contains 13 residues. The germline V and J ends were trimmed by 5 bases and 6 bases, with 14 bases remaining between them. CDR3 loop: CASSPQGGREQYF. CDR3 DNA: TGTGCCAGCAGTCCCCAAGGGGGGCGCGAGCAGTACTTC.

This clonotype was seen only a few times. CDR3 sequence reads: CASSPYSASGANVLTF. CDR3 coding DNA: TGTGCCAGCTCACCGTACAGTGCCTCTGGGGCCAACGTCCTGACTTTC. The rearrangement joins TRBV18 to TRBJ2-6; D remains ambiguous. Germline values: CDR1 KGHSH, CDR2 LQKENI. V lost 3 bases and J lost 0, with 9 bases in between. This CDR3 spans 16 amino acids.

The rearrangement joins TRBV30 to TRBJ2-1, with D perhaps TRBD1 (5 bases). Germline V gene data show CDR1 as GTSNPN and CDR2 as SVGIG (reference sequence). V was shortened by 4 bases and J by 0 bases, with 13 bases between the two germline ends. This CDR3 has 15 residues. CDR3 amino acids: CAWNQGSSSYNEQFF. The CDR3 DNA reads TGTGCCTGGAACCAGGGATCGAGCTCCTACAATGAGCAGTTCTTC. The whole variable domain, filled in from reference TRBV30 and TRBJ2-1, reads SQTIHQWPATLVQPVGSPLSLECTVEGTSNPNLYWYRQAAGRGLQLLFYSVGIGQISSEVPQNLSASRPQDRQFILSSKKLLLSDSGFYLCAWNQGSSSYNEQFFGPGTRLTVL.

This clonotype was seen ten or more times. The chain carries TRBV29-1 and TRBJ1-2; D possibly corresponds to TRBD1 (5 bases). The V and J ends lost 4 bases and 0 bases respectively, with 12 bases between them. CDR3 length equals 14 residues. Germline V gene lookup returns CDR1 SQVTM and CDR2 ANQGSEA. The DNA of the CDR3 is TGCAGCGTTGGGACACCAGAAACTAACTATGGCTACACCTTC. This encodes CSVGTPETNYGYTF.

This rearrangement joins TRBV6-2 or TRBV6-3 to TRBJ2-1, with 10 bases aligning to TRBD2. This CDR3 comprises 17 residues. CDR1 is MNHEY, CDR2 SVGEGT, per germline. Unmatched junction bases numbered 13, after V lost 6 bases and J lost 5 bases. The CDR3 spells CASSRPPGLADHNEQFF. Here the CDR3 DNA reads TGTGCCAGCAGCCGCCCCCCTGGACTAGCGGACCACAATGAGCAGTTCTTC.

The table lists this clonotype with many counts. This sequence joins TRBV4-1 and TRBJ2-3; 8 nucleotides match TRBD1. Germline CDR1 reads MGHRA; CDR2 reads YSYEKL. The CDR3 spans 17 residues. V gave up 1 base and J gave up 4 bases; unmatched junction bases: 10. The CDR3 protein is CASSQVHLRQGPDTQYF. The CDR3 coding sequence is TGCGCCAGCAGCCAAGTGCATTTGAGACAGGGGCCAGATACGCAGTATTTT.

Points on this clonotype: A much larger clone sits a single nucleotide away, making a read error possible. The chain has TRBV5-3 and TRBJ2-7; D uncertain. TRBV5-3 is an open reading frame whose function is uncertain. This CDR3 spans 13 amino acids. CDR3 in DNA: TGTGCCAGCAGCTTTGGTATGGCCTACGGGCAGTACTTC. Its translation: CASSFGMAYGQYF.

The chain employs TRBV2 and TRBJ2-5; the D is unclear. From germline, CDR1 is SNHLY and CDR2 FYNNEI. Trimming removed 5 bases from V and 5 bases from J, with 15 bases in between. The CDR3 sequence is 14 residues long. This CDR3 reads CASSRQNQPETQYF. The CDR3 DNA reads TGTGCCAGCAGTCGGCAGAACCAACCGGAGACCCAGTACTTC.

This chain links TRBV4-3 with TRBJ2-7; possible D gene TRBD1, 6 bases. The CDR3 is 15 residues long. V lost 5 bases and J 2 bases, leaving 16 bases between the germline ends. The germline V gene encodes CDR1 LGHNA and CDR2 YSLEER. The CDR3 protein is CASSTDRTTTYEQYF. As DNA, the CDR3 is TGCGCCAGCAGCACTGACAGGACAACAACCTACGAGCAGTACTTC.